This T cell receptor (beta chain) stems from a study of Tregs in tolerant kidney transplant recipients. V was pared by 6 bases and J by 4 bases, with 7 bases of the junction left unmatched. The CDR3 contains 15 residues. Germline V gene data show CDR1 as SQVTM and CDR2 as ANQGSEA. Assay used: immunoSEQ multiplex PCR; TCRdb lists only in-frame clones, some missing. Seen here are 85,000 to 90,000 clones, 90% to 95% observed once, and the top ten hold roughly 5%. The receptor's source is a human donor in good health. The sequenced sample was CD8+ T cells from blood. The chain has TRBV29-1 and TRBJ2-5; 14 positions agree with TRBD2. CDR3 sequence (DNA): TGCAGCGTGGCCGGGACTAGCGGGAGTGGAGAGACCCAGTACTTC. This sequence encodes CSVAGTSGSGETQYF.